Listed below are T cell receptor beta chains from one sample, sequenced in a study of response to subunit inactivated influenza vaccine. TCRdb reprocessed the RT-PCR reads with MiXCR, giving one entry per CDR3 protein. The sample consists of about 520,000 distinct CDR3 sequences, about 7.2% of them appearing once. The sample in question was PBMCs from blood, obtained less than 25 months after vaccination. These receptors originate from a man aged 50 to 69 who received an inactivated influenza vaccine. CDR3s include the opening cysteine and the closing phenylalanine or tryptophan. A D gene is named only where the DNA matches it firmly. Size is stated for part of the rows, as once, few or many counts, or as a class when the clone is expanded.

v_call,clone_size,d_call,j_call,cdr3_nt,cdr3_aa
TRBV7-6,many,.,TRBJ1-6,TGTGCCAGCAGTGCGGCAGGGGATAATTCACCCCTCCACTTT,CASSAAGDNSPLHF
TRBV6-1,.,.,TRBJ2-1,TGTGCCAGCAGTACCAGGGGAGGGGGCGCGCAAAATGAGCAGTTCTTC,CASSTRGGGAQNEQFF
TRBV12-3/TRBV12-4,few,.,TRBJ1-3,TGTGCCAGCAGTTTTGGGCTAACCACCATATATTTT,CASSFGLTTIYF
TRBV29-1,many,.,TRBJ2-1,TGCAGCGTTGCCCTTGCGGGACCGAATAATGAGCAGTTCTTC,CSVALAGPNNEQFF
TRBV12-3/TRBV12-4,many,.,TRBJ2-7,TGTGCCAGCAGTTTACGGCGGGACTCCTACGAGCAGTACTTC,CASSLRRDSYEQYF
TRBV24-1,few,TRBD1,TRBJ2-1,TGTGCCACTCAACAGGGGGCGCGGTACAATGAGCAGTTCTTC,CATQQGARYNEQFF
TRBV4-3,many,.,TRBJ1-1,TGCGCCAGCAGCCACGCCCCGGTGGGTAGGAACACTGAAGCTTTCTTT,CASSHAPVGRNTEAFF
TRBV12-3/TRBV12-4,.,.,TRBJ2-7,TGTGCCAGCAGTTCGGGTCCTGGCGTCGAGCAGTACTTC,CASSSGPGVEQYF
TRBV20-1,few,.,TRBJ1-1,TGCAGTGCTAGAGGGGGGGGGCTTCGGAATGAAGCTTTCTTT,CSARGGGLRNEAFF
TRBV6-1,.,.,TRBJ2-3,TGTGCCAGCACCAACGGGCTAGCGAGCACAGATACGCAGTATTTT,CASTNGLASTDTQYF
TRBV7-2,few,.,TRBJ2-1,TGTGCCAGCAGAGGAGGGGGGGCCGCTGAGCAGTTCTTC,CASRGGGAAEQFF
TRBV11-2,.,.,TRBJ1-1,TGTGCCAGCATAACCGTGGGGCACACTGAAGCTTTCTTT,CASITVGHTEAFF
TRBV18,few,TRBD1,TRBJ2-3,TGTGCCAGCTCACCACCAGGGACAGGGGTCACAGATACGCAGTATTTT,CASSPPGTGVTDTQYF
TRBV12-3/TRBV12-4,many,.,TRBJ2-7,TGTGCCAGCAGTTTGGGGAGCAGCGGCGAGCAGTACTTC,CASSLGSSGEQYF
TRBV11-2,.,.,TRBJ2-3,TGTGCCAGCAGCTTAGATTTTTCAGATTCAGATACGCAGTATTTT,CASSLDFSDSDTQYF
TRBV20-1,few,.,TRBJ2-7,TGCAGTGCGCGGACAAGCAACTACGAGCAGTACTTC,CSARTSNYEQYF
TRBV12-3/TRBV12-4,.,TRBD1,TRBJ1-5,TGTGCCAGCAGTACAGGGGCCAATCAGCCCCAGCATTTT,CASSTGANQPQHF
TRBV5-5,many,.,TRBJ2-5,TGTGCCAGCAGCTTTAACCAGGGAACTCCGTCCTACCAAGAGACCCAGTACTTC,CASSFNQGTPSYQETQYF
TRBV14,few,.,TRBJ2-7,TGTGCCAGCAGCCAAGATATCGGTGCGAAGAGGTACGAGCAGTACTTC,CASSQDIGAKRYEQYF
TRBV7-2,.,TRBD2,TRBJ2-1,TGTGCCAGCAGCTTAGTAGCGGGGGCCCGCGGGTATGAGCAGTTCTTC,CASSLVAGARGYEQFF
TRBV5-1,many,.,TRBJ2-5,TGCGCCAGCAGCTTGGTCCGAGGGGAAGAGACCCAGTACTTC,CASSLVRGEETQYF
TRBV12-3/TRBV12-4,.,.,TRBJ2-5,TGTGCCAGCAGTTTAGCGCTGCACCGGGGGGAGACCCAGTACTTC,CASSLALHRGETQYF
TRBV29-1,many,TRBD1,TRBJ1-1,TGCAGCGTTGGCGACAGGGGGGGAGTCACTGAAGCTTTCTTT,CSVGDRGGVTEAFF
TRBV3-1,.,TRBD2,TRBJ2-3,TGTGCCAGCAGCCAGCGACTAGCGGGGAGCACAGATACGCAGTATTTT,CASSQRLAGSTDTQYF
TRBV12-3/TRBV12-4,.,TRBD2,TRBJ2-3,TGTGCCAGCAGAACCGGGACTAGCGGCACAGATACGCAGTATTTT,CASRTGTSGTDTQYF
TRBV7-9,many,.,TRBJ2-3,TGTGCCAGCAGCGTAGCGGATACGCAGTATTTT,CASSVADTQYF
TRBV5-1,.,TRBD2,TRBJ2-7,TGCGCCAGCAGCTTGGTTCAGGCTAGCGGTCCCTACGAGCAGTACTTC,CASSLVQASGPYEQYF
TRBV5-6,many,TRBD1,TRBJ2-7,TGTGCCAGCAGCTTTTTGGACAGGAAGGAGCAGTACTTC,CASSFLDRKEQYF
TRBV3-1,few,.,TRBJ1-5,TGTGCCAGCAGTTTTACAGCGAGAGATCAGCCCCAGCATTTT,CASSFTARDQPQHF
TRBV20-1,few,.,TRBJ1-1,TGCAGTGCCTCGTGGGGGACCACTGAAGCTTTCTTT,CSASWGTTEAFF
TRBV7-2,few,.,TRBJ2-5,TGTGCCAGCAGCTTAGTGACCTCCCAAGAGACCCAGTACTTC,CASSLVTSQETQYF
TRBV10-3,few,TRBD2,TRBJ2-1,TGTGCCATCAGTGAGTTTAGCGGGAGGGCAGGTAATGAGCAGTTCTTC,CAISEFSGRAGNEQFF
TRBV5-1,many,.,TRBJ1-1,TGCGCCAGCAGCTTTCGGAGGGTGAACACTGAAGCTTTCTTT,CASSFRRVNTEAFF
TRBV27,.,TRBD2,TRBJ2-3,TGTGCCAGCAGTTCTAGCGGCAGCTACACAGATACGCAGTATTTT,CASSSSGSYTDTQYF
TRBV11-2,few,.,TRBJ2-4,TGTGCCAGCAGCTTAGATCTTGAGGAGAGAGCTCGAAACATTCAGTACTTC,CASSLDLEERARNIQYF
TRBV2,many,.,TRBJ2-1,TGTGCCAGCATTTACAGCCAGACTACCTACAATGAGCAGTTCTTC,CASIYSQTTYNEQFF
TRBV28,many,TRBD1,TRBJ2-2,TGTGCCAGCAGACTAGCCGGGACAGGGGGCACCGGGGAGCTGTTTTTT,CASRLAGTGGTGELFF
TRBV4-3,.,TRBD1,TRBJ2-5,TGCGCCAGCAGCCAGAGTGACAGGGAACAAGAGACCCAGTACTTC,CASSQSDREQETQYF
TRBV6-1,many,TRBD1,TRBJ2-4,TGTGCCAGCACCGCCTTTCTGGGAAGGGGGCCTGGAAACATTCAGTACTTC,CASTAFLGRGPGNIQYF
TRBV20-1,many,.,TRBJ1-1,TGCAGTGCTAGGGGTCCCGGCAATGGAGCTTTCTTT,CSARGPGNGAFF
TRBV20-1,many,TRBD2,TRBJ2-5,TGCAGTGCACATGCTAGCGGGACCACCCAAGAGACCCAGTACTTC,CSAHASGTTQETQYF
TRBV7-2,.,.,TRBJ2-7,TGTGCCAGCAGCTTATCTCCTAGCAGGACCTACGAGCAGTACTTC,CASSLSPSRTYEQYF
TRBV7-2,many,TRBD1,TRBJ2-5,TGTGCCAGCAGAAGACGTGGGACAGGGGTCCAAGAGACCCAGTACTTC,CASRRRGTGVQETQYF
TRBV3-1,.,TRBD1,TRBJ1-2,TGTGCCAGCAGCCAGTGGGACAGCCAAATAAACTATGGCTACACCTTC,CASSQWDSQINYGYTF
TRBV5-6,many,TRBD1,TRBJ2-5,TGTGCCAGCAGCTCGACAGGGAATCAAGAGACCCAGTACTTC,CASSSTGNQETQYF
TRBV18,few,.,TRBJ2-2,TGTGCCAGCTCACCAAGCCGCGGCGGCACCGGGGAGCTGTTTTTT,CASSPSRGGTGELFF
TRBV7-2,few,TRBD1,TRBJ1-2,TGTGCCAGCAGACCGACAGGGGCCCTTTATGGCTACACCTTC,CASRPTGALYGYTF
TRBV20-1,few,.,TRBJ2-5,TGCAGTGCTAGTCGGTTAGCAGGTTCGGAGACCCAGTACTTC,CSASRLAGSETQYF
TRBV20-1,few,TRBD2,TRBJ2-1,TGCAGTGCGACCCGGGGACTAGCGGGAGACTCCTACAATGAGCAGTTCTTC,CSATRGLAGDSYNEQFF
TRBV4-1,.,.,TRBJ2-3,TGCGCCAGCAGCCGATTAGCGATAGATACGCAGTATTTT,CASSRLAIDTQYF
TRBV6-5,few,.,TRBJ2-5,TGTGCCAGCAGTTACTCGAATGGCGCCGGCGAGACCCAGTACTTC,CASSYSNGAGETQYF
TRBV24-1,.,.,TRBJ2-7,TGTGCCACCAGTGACTCGGGACAACACGAGCAGTACTTC,CATSDSGQHEQYF
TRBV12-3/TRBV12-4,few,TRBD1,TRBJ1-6,TGTGCCAGCAGCACAACCGGGACAGGACATAATTCACCCCTCCACTTT,CASSTTGTGHNSPLHF
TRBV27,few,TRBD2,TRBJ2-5,TGTGCCAGCAGTCTAAGGACTAGCGGGATTTACCAAGAGACCCAGTACTTC,CASSLRTSGIYQETQYF
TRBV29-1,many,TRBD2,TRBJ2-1,TGCAGCGTTGAAGCCCCTAGCGGGAGGGACAATGAGCAGTTCTTC,CSVEAPSGRDNEQFF
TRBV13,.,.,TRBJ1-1,TGTGCCAGCAGCTCCCTCCAGGCTGAAGCTTTCTTT,CASSSLQAEAFF